The clone carrying this T cell receptor (beta chain) was counted ten times or more. The antigen remains undetermined. The sample comes from a study of blood T cells in healthy people across ages. Study observations and caveats: The unsorted PBMCs prevented any conclusive comparison of naive versus antigen-experienced cells. Naive T cell percentage and TCR beta diversity correlated strongly.

Alongside a J-beta primer mix, a sample-barcoded 5' primer served in a second PCR lasting 7 to 11 cycles. TCRdb analysed the 5' RACE reads with MiXCR anew, one entry per CDR3 protein. The sample contains 590,000 or so distinct CDR3 sequences, less than 35% of which appear only once. Germline V gives CDR1 KGHDR, CDR2 SFDVKD. With 1 base removed from V and 4 bases from J, the gap between germline ends came to 10 bases. There are 15 residues in the CDR3. Aged roughly 6 to 95, donors were systemically healthy Caucasians from Russia. Each sample yielded at least 5.5 micrograms of PBMC total RNA. Sequencing was performed on blood. The V call is TRBV24-1, the J call TRBJ2-1, with no clear D. The TCR was taken from a woman aged 80 or over in good health. CDR3 in amino acids: CATSDFTSDYNEQFF. For the CDR3, the DNA is TGTGCCACCAGTGATTTCACATCCGATTACAATGAGCAGTTCTTC.